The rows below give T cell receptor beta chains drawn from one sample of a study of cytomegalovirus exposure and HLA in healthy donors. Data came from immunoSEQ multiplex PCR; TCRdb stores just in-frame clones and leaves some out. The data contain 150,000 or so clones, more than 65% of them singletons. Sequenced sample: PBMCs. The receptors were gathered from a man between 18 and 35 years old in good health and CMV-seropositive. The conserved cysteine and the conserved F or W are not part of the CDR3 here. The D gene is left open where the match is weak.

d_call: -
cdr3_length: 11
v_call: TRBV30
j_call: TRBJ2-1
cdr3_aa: AWSGGSYNEQF

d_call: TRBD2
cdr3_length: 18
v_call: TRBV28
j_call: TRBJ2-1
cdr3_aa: ASSSIREAGGPYVYNEQF

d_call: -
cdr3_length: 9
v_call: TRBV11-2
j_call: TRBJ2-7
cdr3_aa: ASSFTYEQY

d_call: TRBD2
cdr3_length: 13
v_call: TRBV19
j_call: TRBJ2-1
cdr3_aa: ASRLAGGYYNEQF

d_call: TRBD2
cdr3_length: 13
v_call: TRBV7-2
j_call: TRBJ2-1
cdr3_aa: ASSLLLAGGSEQF

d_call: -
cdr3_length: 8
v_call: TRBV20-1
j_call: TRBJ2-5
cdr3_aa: SARRETQY

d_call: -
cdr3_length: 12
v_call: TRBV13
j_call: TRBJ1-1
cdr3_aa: ASRAGRRNTEAF

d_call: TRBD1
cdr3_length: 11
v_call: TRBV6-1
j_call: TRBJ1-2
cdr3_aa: ASRLTGRWGYT

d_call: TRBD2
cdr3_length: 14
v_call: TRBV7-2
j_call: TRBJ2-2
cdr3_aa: ASSLVLLAGVPLLF

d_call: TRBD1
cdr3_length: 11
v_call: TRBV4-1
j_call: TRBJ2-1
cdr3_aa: ASSQSRGLEQF

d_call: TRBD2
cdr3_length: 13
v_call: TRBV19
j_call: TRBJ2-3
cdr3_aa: ASSLAEGPTDTQY

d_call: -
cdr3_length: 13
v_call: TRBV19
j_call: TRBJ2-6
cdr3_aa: ASSWEFSGANVLT

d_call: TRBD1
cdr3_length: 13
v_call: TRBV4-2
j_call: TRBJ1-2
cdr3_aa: ASSQPGQGDYGYT

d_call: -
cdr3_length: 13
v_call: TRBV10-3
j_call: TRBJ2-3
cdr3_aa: AISADSGGGDTQY

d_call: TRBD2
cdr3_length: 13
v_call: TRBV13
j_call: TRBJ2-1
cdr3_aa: ASSLEGLGWSEQF

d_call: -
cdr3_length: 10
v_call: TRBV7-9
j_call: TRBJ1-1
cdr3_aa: ASSPGKMGAF

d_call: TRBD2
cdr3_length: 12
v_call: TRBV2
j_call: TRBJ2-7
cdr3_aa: ASSEGTSGYEQY

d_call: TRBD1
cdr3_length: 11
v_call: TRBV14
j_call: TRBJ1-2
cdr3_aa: ASSGQGTYGYT

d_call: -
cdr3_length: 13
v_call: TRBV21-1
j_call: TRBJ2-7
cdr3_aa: ASSKAGTETYEQY

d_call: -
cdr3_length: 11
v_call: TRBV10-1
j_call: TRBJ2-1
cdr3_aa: ASSESASNEQF

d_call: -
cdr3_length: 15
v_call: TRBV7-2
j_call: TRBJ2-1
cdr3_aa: ASSLRAPTTSYNEQF

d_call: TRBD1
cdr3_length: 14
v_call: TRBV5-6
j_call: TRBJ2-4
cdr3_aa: ASSLVGTGRLNIQY

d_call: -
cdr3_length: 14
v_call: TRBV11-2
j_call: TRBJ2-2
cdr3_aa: ASSLGSGVVTGELF

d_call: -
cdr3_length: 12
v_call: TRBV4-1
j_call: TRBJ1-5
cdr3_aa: ASSHPQTRQPQH

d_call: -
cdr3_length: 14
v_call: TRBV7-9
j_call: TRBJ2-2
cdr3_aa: ASSPGVTGATGELF

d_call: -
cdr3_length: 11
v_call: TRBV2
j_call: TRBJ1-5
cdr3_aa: ASCRASNQPQH

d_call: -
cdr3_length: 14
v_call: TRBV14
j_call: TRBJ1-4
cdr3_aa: ASSQLRQSTNEKLF

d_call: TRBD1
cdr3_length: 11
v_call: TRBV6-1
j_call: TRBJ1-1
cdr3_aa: ASSTGTGREAF

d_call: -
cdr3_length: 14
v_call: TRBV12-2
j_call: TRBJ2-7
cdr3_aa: ASRLGLRDSSYEQY

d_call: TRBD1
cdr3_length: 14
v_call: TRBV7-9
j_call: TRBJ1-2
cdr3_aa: ASSLSGQGRKNGYT

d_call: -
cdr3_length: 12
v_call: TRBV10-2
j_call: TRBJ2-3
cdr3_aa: ASIGGGSTDTQY

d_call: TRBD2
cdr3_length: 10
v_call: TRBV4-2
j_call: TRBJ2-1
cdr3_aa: ASSQGGSEQF

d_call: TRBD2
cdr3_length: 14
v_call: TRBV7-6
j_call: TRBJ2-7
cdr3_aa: ASSWGTSGTSYEQY

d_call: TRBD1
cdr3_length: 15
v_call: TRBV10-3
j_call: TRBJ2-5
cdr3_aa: AISAPPLTGVKETQY

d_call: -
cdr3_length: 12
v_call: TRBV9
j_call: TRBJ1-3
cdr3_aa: ASSVGDGGNTIY

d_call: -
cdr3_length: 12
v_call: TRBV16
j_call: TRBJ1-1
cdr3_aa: ASSHERGSTEAF

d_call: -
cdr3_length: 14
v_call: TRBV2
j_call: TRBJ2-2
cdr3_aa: ASNIGRGTNTGELF

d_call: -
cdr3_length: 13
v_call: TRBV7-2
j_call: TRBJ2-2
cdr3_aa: ASSFQAPVTGELF

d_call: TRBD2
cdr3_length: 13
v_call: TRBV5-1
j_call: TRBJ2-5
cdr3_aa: ASSPLGEGRQEQY

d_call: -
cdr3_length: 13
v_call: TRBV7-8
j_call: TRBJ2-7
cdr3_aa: ASSFLVGSSFEQY

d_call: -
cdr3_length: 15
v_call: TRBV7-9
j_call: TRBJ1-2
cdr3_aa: ASSFVGGASGDYGYT

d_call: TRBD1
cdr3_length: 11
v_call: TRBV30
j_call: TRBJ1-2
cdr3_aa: AWGRSGTGGYT

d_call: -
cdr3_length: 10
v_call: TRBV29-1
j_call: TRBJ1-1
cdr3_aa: SVGNGNTEAF